These T cell receptor beta chains were read from a single sample in a study of T cell repertoires in cytomegalovirus infection. TCRdb passed the reads through MiXCR, listing each CDR3 protein once. This sample has about 830,000 distinct CDR3 sequences, with 30% to 35% found just once. These receptors' targets are unknown. The sequencing used cultured CD8+ T cells from PBMCs, collected from culture after CMV antigen stimulation. The receptors were sampled from a human donor in good health (CMV status not recorded). Some clones in this sample may be carry-over from other donors' samples. The CDR3 runs from the conserved cysteine through the conserved F or W. D genes are given only for firm matches. Some rows have no size entry. The others give once, few or many, or a class for an expanded clone.

>few|TRBV7-6|.|TRBJ2-7
TGTGCCAGCAGCTCACATGGACGGAGCTCCTACGAGCAGTACTTC
CASSSHGRSSYEQYF
>few|TRBV5-6|TRBD1|TRBJ1-6
TGTGCCAGCAGCTCACCCCGGGACAGGGGTTATAATTCACCCCTCCACTTT
CASSSPRDRGYNSPLHF
>.|TRBV12-3/TRBV12-4|.|TRBJ1-1
TGTGCCAGCAGTTTCCTCTCCGGGCCGGCCGACACTGAAGCTTTCTTT
CASSFLSGPADTEAFF
>many|TRBV28|.|TRBJ1-2
TGTGCCAGCAGTTTACAGGCGCTCACTAACTATGGCTACACCTTC
CASSLQALTNYGYTF
>few|TRBV20-1|.|TRBJ1-5
TGCAGTGCTAGAGAAATAGGGAGGGAATCAAATCAGCCCCAGCATTTT
CSAREIGRESNQPQHF
>.|TRBV12-5|TRBD2|TRBJ2-3
TGTGCTAGTGGTTCTTTCCTAGCGGGGCCCACAGATACGCAGTATTTT
CASGSFLAGPTDTQYF
>few|TRBV4-1|.|TRBJ2-5
TGCGCCAGCAATGTCGATCTTCTAGGGGAGACCCAGTACTTC
CASNVDLLGETQYF
>few|TRBV7-3|TRBD2|TRBJ2-1
TGTGCCAGCAGCTTATACGGGGGGGCATCTGAGCAGTTCTTC
CASSLYGGASEQFF
>few|TRBV27|.|TRBJ1-5
TGTGCCAGCAGTTTAGGCTCAATCAATCAGCCCCAGCATTTT
CASSLGSINQPQHF
>.|TRBV5-1|.|TRBJ2-7
TGCGCCAGCAGCAAAGGGGTACAGGGAGTGAGCGACGAGCAGTACTTC
CASSKGVQGVSDEQYF
>.|TRBV7-9|.|TRBJ2-2
TGTGCCTCGGGACGGGCAGGGATAGTTTCCGGGGAGCTGTTTTTT
CASGRAGIVSGELFF
>.|TRBV7-9|TRBD1|TRBJ1-2
TGTGCCAGCAGCTTTAGCGGGGGACAGGACTATGGCTACACCTTC
CASSFSGGQDYGYTF
>.|TRBV27|TRBD1|TRBJ1-5
TGTGCCAGCAGTTTTCAGGGGGAGAGGGTTCAGCCCCAGCATTTT
CASSFQGERVQPQHF
>.|TRBV9|.|TRBJ1-4
TGTGCCAGCAGCGTCGGGCACTCGAATGAAAAACTGTTTTTT
CASSVGHSNEKLFF
>.|TRBV29-1|TRBD1|TRBJ1-1
TGCAGCGTAGGACAGGGAGGGAACACTGAAGCTTTCTTT
CSVGQGGNTEAFF
>few|TRBV9|.|TRBJ1-1
TGTGCCAGTCGGGGTGGGCTCCTGACGACGGTCGCGAGCACTGAAGCTTTCTTT
CASRGGLLTTVASTEAFF
>.|TRBV27|.|TRBJ1-2
TGTGCCAGCACGAGTTGGGCAGGATATGCGACTTATGGCTACACCTTC
CASTSWAGYATYGYTF
>.|TRBV5-6|.|TRBJ1-2
TGTGCCAGCAGCGAGACGCCAGAGGACGGAGTGGGTGGCTACACCTTC
CASSETPEDGVGGYTF
>.|TRBV15|.|TRBJ1-1
TGTGCCACCAGCAGACCAAGGGCGAACACTGAAGCTTTCTTT
CATSRPRANTEAFF
>few|TRBV6-5|TRBD1|TRBJ1-1
TGTGCCAGCAGTTACTCGTTAGGGACAGGGCAGAACACTGAAGCTTTCTTT
CASSYSLGTGQNTEAFF
>few|TRBV12-5|.|TRBJ2-2
TGTGCTAGTGGTCAGCCGGGGACCGGGGAGCTGTTTTTT
CASGQPGTGELFF
>few|TRBV19|.|TRBJ2-5
TGTGCCAGTAGTATACGCAGGGTTGAAGAAGAGACCCAGTACTTC
CASSIRRVEEETQYF
>.|TRBV27|.|TRBJ1-5
TGTGCCAGCAGTTTAAAGTGGGACAATCAGCCCCAGCATTTT
CASSLKWDNQPQHF
>few|TRBV19|.|TRBJ1-1
TGTGCCAGTAGTACCTTGGGACACCTGAACACTGAAGCTTTCTTT
CASSTLGHLNTEAFF
>few|TRBV19|.|TRBJ1-1
TGTGCCAGTAGTATGGCGACGGGGTATGACGCTTTCTTT
CASSMATGYDAFF
>few|TRBV12-3/TRBV12-4|.|TRBJ1-2
TGTGCCAGCAGTTTCTCGACAGCGTACGGTGGCTACACCTTC
CASSFSTAYGGYTF
>many|TRBV15|.|TRBJ2-1
TGTGCCACCAGCAGAGATCTCGGGGATGAGCAGTTCTTC
CATSRDLGDEQFF
>.|TRBV24-1|.|TRBJ2-1
TGTGCCACCAGTGATTTGGAGGACGGTGAGCAGTTCTTC
CATSDLEDGEQFF
>many|TRBV2|TRBD1|TRBJ1-1
TGTGCCAGCAGTTGGACAGGGAATAAGGACACTGAAGCTTTCTTT
CASSWTGNKDTEAFF
>.|TRBV7-9|.|TRBJ1-2
TGTGCCAGCAGCTTCGGGTATACTAACTATGGCTACACCTTC
CASSFGYTNYGYTF
>.|TRBV13|.|TRBJ1-2
TGTGCCAGCAGCTTACTAGCGGGACCACAAGATGGCTACACCTTC
CASSLLAGPQDGYTF
>few|TRBV14|.|TRBJ2-1
TGTGCCAGCAGCCAATTACCGGGCCGTGAGCAGTTCTTC
CASSQLPGREQFF
>few|TRBV7-8|TRBD1|TRBJ1-5
TGTGCCAGCACCCAGTTTGCGGCGGGACAGGGAGATCAGCCCCAGCATTTT
CASTQFAAGQGDQPQHF
>many|TRBV7-2|.|TRBJ1-1
TGTGCCAGCAGCTTAGCGGGGGCTGACACTGAAGCTTTCTTT
CASSLAGADTEAFF
>once|TRBV6-5|TRBD1|TRBJ2-4
TGTGCCAGCAGGCCGGGACAGGGGTTCAACATTCAGTACTTC
CASRPGQGFNIQYF
>.|TRBV5-6|.|TRBJ1-2
TGTGCCAGCAGCACGGGACGGGGGCTTGGCTACACCTTC
CASSTGRGLGYTF
>few|TRBV4-1|TRBD2|TRBJ2-1
TGCGCCAGCAGCCCCTGGACTAGCGGGGGCCCTACCAGCAATGAGCAGTTCTTC
CASSPWTSGGPTSNEQFF
>.|TRBV11-1|.|TRBJ2-1
TGTGCCAGCAGCTTATTCGCGGGGCGGAGACGTGAGCAGTTCTTC
CASSLFAGRRREQFF
>.|TRBV6-1|.|TRBJ1-1
TGTGCCAGCAGTGTTCCTTTCGCGAGTCGCACTGAAGCTTTCTTT
CASSVPFASRTEAFF
>.|TRBV4-2|.|TRBJ2-1
TGTGCCAGCAGCCAAGAGGGAGGGGGCGCGTGGAATGAGCAGTTCTTC
CASSQEGGGAWNEQFF
>.|TRBV4-3|.|TRBJ2-3
TGCACCAGCAGCCAAGAATTTACAGGCCCTAGCACAGATACGCAGTATTTT
CTSSQEFTGPSTDTQYF
>.|TRBV27|.|TRBJ2-1
TGTGCCAGCAGAGGACAGTCCAATGAGCAGTTCTTC
CASRGQSNEQFF
>.|TRBV4-2|.|TRBJ1-5
TGTGTCAGCAGCCAAACCGGGGATAGCAATCAGCCCCAGCATTTT
CVSSQTGDSNQPQHF
>.|TRBV29-1|.|TRBJ1-2
TGCAGCGTTGAAGATCGTCTTCCGGCATTCACTCTCTATGGCTACACCTTC
CSVEDRLPAFTLYGYTF
>.|TRBV4-1|.|TRBJ1-1
TGCGCCAGCAGCCAAGTGGGGAAGGGGCTGGACACTGAAGCTTTCTTT
CASSQVGKGLDTEAFF
>.|TRBV7-4|TRBD2|TRBJ2-3
TGTGCCAGCAGCTTCCCAACAGGACTAGCGGGGGGGCCTTCCACAGATACGCAGTATTTT
CASSFPTGLAGGPSTDTQYF
>.|TRBV28|.|TRBJ1-1
TGTGCCAGCAGTACCCGACAGGAGAACACTGAAGCTTTCTTT
CASSTRQENTEAFF
>.|TRBV27|TRBD1|TRBJ1-2
TGTGCCAGCAGCCCTGGGACAGAAACTTATGGCTACACCTTC
CASSPGTETYGYTF
>.|TRBV10-3|.|TRBJ1-1
TGTGCCACCAAGGCCCACCCTAACACTGAAGCTTTCTTT
CATKAHPNTEAFF
>.|TRBV20-1|.|TRBJ1-1
TGCAGTGCTAGTTCGGGGAACACTGAAGCTTTCTTT
CSASSGNTEAFF
>.|TRBV4-1|TRBD1|TRBJ1-4
TGCGCCAGCAGCTACAGGGGGAGTTTGAAATGGGAAAAACTGTTTTTT
CASSYRGSLKWEKLFF
>.|TRBV28|TRBD2|TRBJ2-1
TGTGCCAGCAGTTCCCTCCCGGGACTAGCGGGGGGGCCCGGGGGGAATGAGCAGTTCTTC
CASSSLPGLAGGPGGNEQFF
>.|TRBV19|.|TRBJ1-1
TGTGCCAGTACCTCTTTCGGAGGGAACACTGAAGCTTTCTTT
CASTSFGGNTEAFF
>.|TRBV12-3/TRBV12-4|.|TRBJ1-2
TGTGCCAGCAGTTTAGGGGCGACAGCCTGGGGTAATGGCTACACCTTC
CASSLGATAWGNGYTF
>few|TRBV27|.|TRBJ2-5
TGTGCCAGCAGTTTATCGGTGGGCCGTAAAGAGACCCAGTACTTC
CASSLSVGRKETQYF